This is a list of T cell receptor beta chains from one sample in a study of OX40 agonist ivuxolimab in advanced cancers. Clones were sequenced by immunoSEQ multiplex PCR, and TCRdb holds only the in-frame ones, with some missing. The table shows about 16,000 clones, with around nine tenths occurring only once. Sequenced here: CD4+ or CD8+ T cells sorted from blood, sampled in a trial of the OX40 agonist ivuxolimab. Receptors originate from an adult with an advanced solid tumor such as melanoma, head and neck, liver or kidney cancer. CDR3s include the opening cysteine and the closing phenylalanine or tryptophan. D genes are given only for firm matches. Clone size is stated in some rows and not others, as once, few, many or a class when expanded.

TRBJ1-1 | TRBV5-6 | - | TRBD1 | TGTGCCAGCAGCTTGGGACAGGGGGCGCGTGCTTTCTTT | CASSLGQGARAFF
TRBJ2-6 | TRBV5-4 | - | - | TGTGCCAGCAGCTTAGGAGGGCTCGGGGCCAACGTCCTGACTTTC | CASSLGGLGANVLTF
TRBJ2-3 | TRBV28 | - | - | TGTGCCAGCAGTCCCCCACTAGCACTCACAGATACGCAGTATTTT | CASSPPLALTDTQYF
TRBJ2-3 | TRBV10-3 | - | - | TGTGCCATCAGTGAGTCGATCACTAGCCTTAGCACAGATACGCAGTATTTT | CAISESITSLSTDTQYF
TRBJ2-7 | TRBV7-9 | - | TRBD1 | TGTGCCAGCAGCCGGACAGGCTACGAGCAGTACTTC | CASSRTGYEQYF
TRBJ2-7 | TRBV27 | - | - | TGTGCCAGCAGTTTATCGGGGCAGGTTGTGGCCTACGAGCAGTACTTC | CASSLSGQVVAYEQYF
TRBJ2-3 | TRBV7-9 | - | TRBD2 | TGTGCCAGCAGCCCGCCGGGACTAGCGGGAGGCGGAACGCAGTATTTT | CASSPPGLAGGGTQYF
TRBJ1-2 | TRBV14 | - | - | TGTGCCAGCAGCCGGACGGTGGATGGCTACACCTTC | CASSRTVDGYTF
TRBJ2-2 | TRBV27 | - | - | TGTGCCAGCAGTTTTCGGCAGCTGGCCGGGGAGCTGTTTTTT | CASSFRQLAGELFF
TRBJ2-7 | TRBV6-4 | - | - | TGTGCCAGCAGTGTGAGTAGCGGCTTAGAGCAGTACTTC | CASSVSSGLEQYF
TRBJ2-1 | TRBV27 | - | - | TGTGCCAGCAGTTTAACAAGCGGGCTTTACAATGAGCAGTTCTTC | CASSLTSGLYNEQFF
TRBJ2-2 | TRBV21-1 | - | - | TGTGCCAGCAGGTCTAGCGGGGCACTGTTTTTT | CASRSSGALFF
TRBJ1-5 | TRBV7-9 | - | - | TGTGCCAGCAGCTTAAGCTGGGATCAGCCCCAGCATTTT | CASSLSWDQPQHF
TRBJ2-1 | TRBV11-2 | - | - | TGTGCCAGCAGCTTATCTCATGAGACAGAGCAGTTCTTC | CASSLSHETEQFF
TRBJ2-7 | TRBV5-1 | once | - | TGCGCCAGCAGCCCAACCGGCGGCTCCTACGAGCAGTACTTC | CASSPTGGSYEQYF
TRBJ2-7 | TRBV29-1 | - | TRBD1 | TGCAGCGTCTCCAAAGGGACAGGGGGCTACGAGCAGTACTTC | CSVSKGTGGYEQYF
TRBJ2-7 | TRBV10-3 | - | - | TGTGCCATCAGCATACAGGGGGGGAACTCCTACGAGCAGTACTTC | CAISIQGGNSYEQYF
TRBJ2-1 | TRBV15 | - | - | TGTGCCACCAGCAGAGAGGTCGCTAGGAGCTCCTACAATGAGCAGTTCTTC | CATSREVARSSYNEQFF
TRBJ1-1 | TRBV6-6 | - | TRBD1 | TGTGCCAGCAGTCCAGGGGGGAGTAACACTGAAGCTTTCTTT | CASSPGGSNTEAFF
TRBJ1-4 | TRBV25-1 | few | - | TGTGCCAGCAGTGAATCCGGGAAGGCAGCAACTAATGAAAAACTGTTTTTT | CASSESGKAATNEKLFF
TRBJ2-3 | TRBV28 | - | - | TGTGCCAGCAGCCCGCTCGGTCCCACAGATACGCAGTATTTT | CASSPLGPTDTQYF
TRBJ2-7 | TRBV19 | - | - | TGTGCCAGTAGTATAGGAGGGACTCCCTCCTACGAGCAGTACTTC | CASSIGGTPSYEQYF
TRBJ2-1 | TRBV7-8 | - | TRBD2 | TGTGCCAGCAGCTTACGGACTAGCGGGAGTAACAATGAGCAGTTCTTC | CASSLRTSGSNNEQFF
TRBJ2-7 | TRBV6-5 | few | - | TGTGCCAGCAGTCCAAGGACTTACAACTCCTACGAGCAGTACTTC | CASSPRTYNSYEQYF
TRBJ2-2 | TRBV27 | - | - | TGTGCCAGCAGTGCCAGGCGCCCCCCGAACACCGGGGAGCTGTTTTTT | CASSARRPPNTGELFF
TRBJ2-2 | TRBV2 | - | - | TGTGCCAGCAGTGCGGGGTCCACCGGGGAGCTGTTTTTT | CASSAGSTGELFF
TRBJ2-3 | TRBV18 | - | - | TGTGCCAGCTCACGTCGACCATACACAGATACGCAGTATTTT | CASSRRPYTDTQYF
TRBJ2-5 | TRBV2 | once | - | TGTGCCAGCAGTGAAGCCGTCCTGCAAGAGACCCAGTACTTC | CASSEAVLQETQYF
TRBJ1-4 | TRBV7-9 | - | TRBD1 | TGTGCCAGCAGCACCGGGACAGGGGACGAAAAACTGTTTTTT | CASSTGTGDEKLFF
TRBJ2-2 | TRBV5-1 | - | - | TGCGCCAGCAGCTTGGAAAGGGTCAACACCGGGGAGCTGTTTTTT | CASSLERVNTGELFF
TRBJ2-2 | TRBV5-8 | - | - | TGTGCCAGCAGCAATGGACGGGGCACCGGGGAGCTGTTTTTT | CASSNGRGTGELFF
TRBJ2-1 | TRBV11-2 | - | TRBD2 | TGTGCCAGCAGCCCAGGGACTAGCGGGAGTACGTTCGATGAGCAGTTCTTC | CASSPGTSGSTFDEQFF
TRBJ2-6 | TRBV28 | - | - | TGTGCCAGTACAGGGCCCCGCAGTCCCAACGTCCTGACTTTC | CASTGPRSPNVLTF
TRBJ1-3 | TRBV19 | - | TRBD1 | TGTGCCAGTAAGGCAGGGGGCTCTGGAAACACCATATATTTT | CASKAGGSGNTIYF
TRBJ2-7 | TRBV11-2 | - | - | TGTGCCAGCAGCCTCAAGACAGGAGCCTACGAGCAGTACTTC | CASSLKTGAYEQYF
TRBJ2-3 | TRBV7-3 | - | - | TGTGCCAGCAGCTTGACCGGGACCCAGTTGGCCACAGATACGCAGTATTTT | CASSLTGTQLATDTQYF
TRBJ1-1 | TRBV5-6 | - | - | TGTGCCAGCAGCTGGGCTGACAGGTTGAACACTGAAGCTTTCTTT | CASSWADRLNTEAFF
TRBJ1-4 | TRBV5-8 | - | TRBD1 | TGTGCCAGCCGCCGGGACAGGGAGGATGAAAAACTGTTTTTT | CASRRDREDEKLFF
TRBJ2-1 | TRBV7-9 | - | - | TGTGCCAGCAGCTTAGACGCCTACAATGAGCAGTTCTTC | CASSLDAYNEQFF
TRBJ2-1 | TRBV25-1 | - | TRBD1 | TGTGCCAGCGGGAGGGACAGGGGGCGATCCAATGAGCAGTTCTTC | CASGRDRGRSNEQFF
TRBJ1-5 | TRBV23-1 | - | - | TGCGCCAGCAGTCAACCCAGGCGATCAAATCAGCCCCAGCATTTT | CASSQPRRSNQPQHF
TRBJ1-4 | TRBV28 | - | TRBD1 | TGTGCCAGCAGTTTAAGGACAGGGCAGAATGAAAAACTGTTTTTT | CASSLRTGQNEKLFF
TRBJ2-2 | TRBV7-8 | - | - | TGTGCCAGCAGCTTAGTTGTTTCTTGGGATCCGCGCACCGGGGAGCTGTTTTTT | CASSLVVSWDPRTGELFF